This T cell receptor (beta chain) originates from a study of cytomegalovirus exposure and HLA in healthy donors. Overall study results and limits: Later, an analysis showed that TCR beta chains associated with HLA were more clonally expanded than others that were equally common. Many donors shared some public TCRs, even though most TCR sequences were rare. An apparent linkage of common viral pathogens to several of the most significant clusters emerged in a later analysis.

This CDR3 has 14 residues. Germline V lookup: CDR1 SGHVS, CDR2 FNYEAQ. Deletions cut 7 bases from V and 2 bases from J, with 11 bases between. A multiplex PCR was run with 60 Vbeta primers and 13 Jbeta primers. Original processing methods: It was a later analysis that counted 79 million or so unique TCR beta chains, of which some 9.9 million were shared. Repertoires were generated with immunoSEQ multiplex PCR, while TCRdb's copy carries only in-frame clones and drops some. V, J and clone size were drawn from that table, and D and trimming were deduced from the DNA. The sample holds some 160,000 clones, 70% to 85% seen once. Of note for this clone: Its specificity is unknown.

This rearrangement joins TRBV7-6 to TRBJ2-2; TRBD2 might be the D (7 bases). The source is a man aged 50-60 years in good health and CMV-seropositive. Material for sequencing was PBMCs. In nucleotides, the CDR3 is TGTGCCAGCATAGGGGGGGCCAACACCGGGGAGCTGTTTTTT. Its protein product is CASIGGANTGELFF.